These 10 T cell receptor beta chains share one sample of origin, sequenced in a study of post-analysis software for immune sequencing data. Study-wide results and caveats: Roughly five TRBV segments appeared more often in patients than in controls, and TRBV5-6, TRBV5-1 and TRBV20-1 were among these.

Built from TCR beta cDNA, the libraries had unique molecular identifiers in them. A single record per CDR3 protein comes from TCRdb applying MiXCR to the PCR reads. The profile shows fewer than 550,000 distinct CDR3 sequences, approximately 34% of them singletons. For these receptors, no antigen is known. The sample consisted of blood. These receptors were obtained from a girl younger than 18 with multiple sclerosis.

The V and J genes are TRBV12-3 or TRBV12-4 and TRBJ2-2; the match to TRBD1 covers 12 bases. This CDR3 is built from 16 residues. V gave up 0 bases and J gave up 5 bases; unmatched junction bases: 1. CDR3 DNA sequence: TGTGCCAGCAGTTTAGCGGGACAGGGGGCAACCGGGGAGCTGTTTTTT. It translates to CASSLAGQGATGELFF.

The chain employs TRBV20-1 and TRBJ2-1, with 11 bases fitting TRBD2. Germline CDR1 and CDR2: DFQATT and SNEGSKA (reference sequence). J gave up 7 bases and V 5 bases, and 7 bases lay outside the gene matches. This CDR3 is built from 14 residues. The CDR3 sequence: CSAWLAGGLNEQFF. In nucleotides, the CDR3 is TGCAGTGCTTGGTTAGCGGGGGGGCTGAATGAGCAGTTCTTC.

This clonotype was seen more than once but under ten times. The rearrangement links TRBV9 to TRBJ2-7, with 11 nucleotides matching TRBD2. The end of the DNA is better explained by TRBJ2-5, so the J call may be wrong. In germline, CDR1 is SGDLS, CDR2 YYNGEE. The CDR3 length is 14 residues. This CDR3 is CASRPSGGSKTQYF. CDR3 DNA: TGTGCCAGCAGACCTAGCGGGGGGTCGAAGACCCAGTACTTC.

This chain links TRBV9 with TRBJ2-1; 9 bases match TRBD2. Trimming took 1 base from V and 9 from J; bases not matched to a gene: 17. Germline V gene lookup returns CDR1 SGDLS and CDR2 YYNGEE. The length of the CDR3 is 18 residues. CDR3 protein: CASSVLGAGGSMRSEQFF. For the CDR3, the DNA is TGTGCCAGCAGCGTACTAGGAGCGGGGGGTTCAATGAGATCTGAGCAGTTCTTC. Full variable domain (missing parts from reference TRBV9 and TRBJ2-1): DSGVTQTPKHLITATGQRVTLRCSPRSGDLSVYWYQQSLDQGLQFLIQYYNGEERAKGNILERFSAQQFPDLHSELNLSSLELGDSALYFCASSVLGAGGSMRSEQFFGPGTRLTVL.

The V gene is TRBV10-2, the J gene TRBJ2-1; TRBD1 or TRBD2 may be the D gene (7 bases each). This CDR3 comprises 15 residues. CDR1 WSHSY and CDR2 SAAADI come from the germline V gene. Trimming cost V 6 bases and J 9 bases, with 21 bases left between them. The CDR3 reads CASRMSQGGSSEQFF. The CDR3 DNA reads TGCGCCAGCAGAATGAGTCAGGGGGGGTCCAGTGAGCAGTTCTTC.

CDR3 residues: CSVDFGTDTQYF. The CDR3, as DNA: TGCAGCGTTGATTTCGGAACAGATACGCAGTATTTT. The V call is TRBV29-1, the J call TRBJ2-3; D is undetermined. The V end was cut by 3 bases, the J end by 3 bases, with 7 bases between. From germline, CDR1 is SQVTM and CDR2 ANQGSEA. The CDR3 spans 12 residues.

CDR3 protein: CASSESGALLSTYEQYF. CDR3 DNA sequence: TGCGCCAGCAGTGAGTCGGGGGCCCTCCTCTCTACCTACGAGCAGTACTTC. The chain combines TRBV10-1 with TRBJ2-7; weak D call: TRBD1 (6 bases). Trimming cost V 0 bases and J 2 bases, with 17 bases left between them. Germline V lookup: CDR1 WNHNN, CDR2 SYGVQD (reference sequence). The CDR3 is made up of 17 amino acids.

The chain has TRBV12-3 or TRBV12-4 and TRBJ2-5, with D unclear. CDR3 length equals 14 residues. The ends were cut back, 7 bases at V and 2 bases at J, with 14 bases in the middle. CDR3: CASTLLDAQETQYF. CDR3 bases: TGTGCCAGCACTCTTCTGGACGCTCAAGAGACCCAGTACTTC.

For this clonotype: An end of the junction does not agree with germline; a read error may underlie this. This chain links TRBV28 with TRBJ2-6; D is uncertain. Germline V CDR1 and CDR2: MDHEN, SYDVKM. This CDR3 comprises 15 residues. This CDR3 is CAGSFLPTGANVLTF. The DNA for the CDR3 is TGTGCCGGCAGTTTTCTACCAACTGGGGCCAACGTCCTGACTTTC.

The chain is built from TRBV12-3 or TRBV12-4 and TRBJ1-4; D gene ambiguous. CDR3 length: 15 amino acids. The V gene lost 5 bases and the J gene lost 7 bases, with 17 bases spanning the gap. CDR3 sequence: CASSHHRVPSEKLFF. For the CDR3, the DNA is TGTGCCAGCAGTCATCACAGAGTACCATCTGAAAAACTGTTTTTT.